At least ten counts were recorded for the clone carrying this TCR beta chain. This sample is drawn from a study of metastatic and nonmetastatic thyroid tumors. The overall study: The study looked at repertoires side by side in blood and in tumor or nodule tissue from malignant and benign thyroid patients.

Germline V gives CDR1 LNHNV, CDR2 YYDKDF (reference sequence). Trimming cost V 0 bases and J 4 bases; bases outside gene matches: 4. The CDR3 contains 16 residues. All patients reached thyroid surgery having received no treatment beforehand. TCRdb re-called the PCR reads with MiXCR. The table lists around 17,000 clones, approximately 13% of them singletons. The rearrangement links TRBV15 to TRBJ2-5; 11 positions match TRBD2. Sample: tumor tissue. The receptor was isolated from a female donor with papillary thyroid cancer or a benign thyroid nodule (not recorded which). Some clones in this sample may be carry-over from other donors' samples. CDR3 in amino acids: CATSRDLTSGGETQYF. CDR3 in DNA: TGTGCCACCAGCAGAGATCTAACTAGCGGGGGAGAGACCCAGTACTTC.